The T cell receptor (beta chain) described here comes from a study of blood T cell dynamics during melanoma immunotherapy. As for the study in general: First-line therapy was either pembrolizumab or nivolumab with ipilimumab for metastatic melanoma.

The data were produced by immunoSEQ multiplex PCR, yet TCRdb's version contains in-frame clones alone and is incomplete. The sample includes 16,000 or so clones, 90% to 95% seen only once; the top ten take about 2%. The sample's time point: pre-treatment baseline. This sample comprised blood, obtained from a patient treated with checkpoint blockade. The clonotype originates from a human donor with melanoma.

The CDR3 nucleotides are TGTGCCAGCAGTGAAGCGGGAGGCCGCTCTGGGGCCCAGTACTTC. Translated, it gives CASSEAGGRSGAQYF. J is TRBJ2-5 and V is TRBV6-1, with a possible D match to TRBD2 (6 bases). The V end lost 0 bases, the J end lost 9 bases, and 17 bases lay between the germline ends. The CDR3 has 15 amino acids. CDR1 is MNHNS and CDR2 is SASEGT in the germline V gene.